This T cell receptor (beta chain) was documented in a study of T cells after yellow fever vaccination. Findings and caveats of the study: Bulk-population clonotypes that are abundant could appear as contaminants in FACS-sorted repertoires.

MiXCR, applied by TCRdb to the 5' RACE reads, yields one record per CDR3 protein. Among about 300,000 distinct CDR3 sequences listed, under 9% were seen once. This clonotype was picked up a small number of times. Its specificity is unknown. Germline CDR1 reads SGHTA; CDR2 reads FQGNSA. The ends were cut back, 7 bases at V and 3 bases at J, with 10 bases in the middle. The CDR3 covers 14 residues. The sample in question was CD4+ T cells sorted from PBMCs, obtained 5 days after the yellow fever booster vaccination. The receptor's source is a man in his late teens or twenties who received the YFV17D yellow fever vaccine. The chain is built from TRBV7-2 and TRBJ2-6; D not certain. The CDR3 here is CASTLSFGANVLTF. CDR3 nucleotide sequence: TGTGCCAGCACCCTTAGTTTTGGGGCCAACGTCCTGACTTTC.